This T cell receptor beta chain was recovered during a study of OX40 agonist ivuxolimab in advanced cancers. In the study overall: Intravenous ivuxolimab at 0.01 to 10 mg/kg was given to patients every 2 weeks.

Exclusion applied to patients with autoimmune disease history or systemic immunosuppression. For this clone: Different DNA sequences within this sample yield the same CDR3.

Sequencing was performed with immunoSEQ multiplex PCR; in TCRdb, only in-frame clones are kept and a portion is missing. The sample holds 45,000 to 60,000 clones, about 83% seen once. Germline CDR1 GTSNPN, CDR2 SVGIG (reference sequence). This CDR3 contains 11 residues. Trimming shortened V by 2 bases and J by 5 bases, and 6 bases separated the two germline ends. The TCR was taken from an adult with an advanced solid tumor such as melanoma, head and neck, liver or kidney cancer. Sequenced material: CD4+ or CD8+ T cells sorted from blood, taken in a trial of the OX40 agonist ivuxolimab. The V gene is TRBV30, the J gene TRBJ1-1, with D unclear. The CDR3 nucleotides are TGTGCCTGGAGTTTGGGTACTGAAGCTTTCTTT. Translating gives CAWSLGTEAFF.